The sequence of this TCR beta chain was determined in a study of blood T cells in healthy people across ages. Findings and caveats of the study: Diversity was higher, and naive CD4+ cells more numerous, in long-lived donors than in aged donors.

The length of the CDR3 is 13 residues. V was clipped by 6 bases and J by 7 bases, with 16 bases between them. Germline assignment: CDR1 WSHSY and CDR2 SAAADI. Each individual donor underwent a draw of about 11 milliliters of peripheral blood. Isolation of PBMCs gave at least 7 million cells per sample. This clonotype was found many times. No antigen is known for it. A second PCR, run for roughly 7 to 11 cycles, used a sample-barcoded 5' primer plus a J-beta primer mix. TCRdb reprocessed the 5' RACE reads with MiXCR, giving one entry per CDR3 protein. The sample has approximately 700,000 distinct CDR3 sequences; approximately 29% are singletons.

Source material: blood. The TCR originated in an elderly woman in good health. The chain is built from TRBV10-2 and TRBJ2-7, with TRBD1 as a possible D gene (6 bases). CDR3 protein: CASRDSNLLEQYF. CDR3 in DNA: TGCGCCAGCAGGGACAGCAACCTCCTGGAGCAGTACTTC.